The text below deals with one TCR beta chain. Method: immunoSEQ multiplex PCR; TCRdb's copy keeps in-frame clones and lacks some. The sample has more than 400,000 clones; 90% to 97% are singletons. The record originates from a study of shared clonotypes between healthy human individuals. The sample taken for sequencing was naive CD4+ T cells sorted from blood. As for subset: CD45RA+ positively selected. This TCR was recovered from a woman in her 30s in good health.

This CDR3 reads CASSSFTDTQYF. The CDR3 nucleotides read TGTGCCAGCAGTTCTTTCACAGATACGCAGTATTTT. The chain carries TRBV27 and TRBJ2-3; D ambiguous. CDR3 length equals 12 residues. The germline gives CDR1 MNHEY, CDR2 SMNVEV (reference sequence). V was cut by 4 bases and J by 2 bases, with 4 bases left in between.